The subject of this entry is one T cell receptor beta chain. This entry comes from a study of T cells in Graves' hyperthyroidism and ophthalmopathy. It was RNA transcripts that yielded the amplified TCR beta CDR3 regions. Initially, a first-round RT-PCR of the TCR CDR3 employed the HTBI primer set. TCRdb itself ran the multiplex PCR reads through MiXCR, one entry per CDR3 protein. Among about 510,000 distinct CDR3 sequences listed, about 45% were seen once. The CDR3 consists of 15 residues. Germline-derived CDR1 and CDR2 are MGHDK and SYGVNS. Trimming cost V 4 bases and J 1 base, with 13 bases left between them.

This rearrangement joins TRBV25-1 to TRBJ2-5; the D call may be TRBD1 or TRBD2 (5 bases each). The clonotype originates from an adult woman with Graves' disease, either hyperthyroidism or ophthalmopathy (not recorded which). The specimen sequenced was peripheral blood or thyroid tissue (not recorded which). The CDR3 here is CASSARDPPQETQYF. As DNA, the CDR3 is TGTGCCAGCAGTGCTAGGGACCCCCCCCAAGAGACCCAGTACTTC.